A single sample gave rise to the 9 T cell receptor beta chains below, sequenced in a study of OX40 agonist ivuxolimab in advanced cancers. Assay used: immunoSEQ multiplex PCR; TCRdb lists only in-frame clones, some missing. The sample lists tens of thousands of clones, around four fifths occurring once. The material sequenced was CD4+ or CD8+ T cells sorted from blood, taken in a trial of the OX40 agonist ivuxolimab. These receptor sequences come from an adult with an advanced solid tumor such as melanoma, head and neck, liver or kidney cancer.

For the CDR3, the DNA is TGTGCCAGCTCAGACAGGGATTATAGCAATCAGCCCCAGCATTTT. Encoded protein: CASSDRDYSNQPQHF. The rearrangement joins TRBV18 to TRBJ1-5; 7 nucleotides agree with TRBD1. Germline CDR1 reads KGHSH; CDR2 reads LQKENI. V gave up 5 bases and J gave up 0 bases; unmatched junction bases: 4. The CDR3 consists of 15 residues.

The chain links TRBV30 to TRBJ1-2; 7 bases align to TRBD1. V shed 5 bases and J 0 bases; nucleotides not matched to a gene: 6. Germline values: CDR1 GTSNPN, CDR2 SVGIG (reference sequence). The CDR3 runs 14 residues. As DNA, the CDR3 is TGTGCCTGGGGACAGGCGTCAGCTAACTATGGCTACACCTTC. It codes for CAWGQASANYGYTF.

As to this clone: At one of its ends the junction is not consistent with the germline gene, which may arise from a read error. The rearrangement links TRBV20-1 to TRBJ1-1, with D maybe TRBD1 (6 bases). The CDR3 runs to 11 residues. The germline V gene has CDR1 DFQATT and CDR2 SNEGSKA (reference sequence). In DNA, the CDR3 is TGCAGTACAGGGCGAAACAGTGAAGCTTTCTTT. It translates to CSTGRNSEAFF.

The chain combines TRBV7-2 with TRBJ1-5; a possible D gene is TRBD1 (5 bases). Germline CDR1 reads SGHTA; CDR2 reads FQGNSA. V was trimmed by 4 bases and J by 6 bases, leaving 10 bases between them. The CDR3 spans 13 residues. The CDR3 DNA is TGTGCCAGCAGCTCCCGGGGCGGTCAGCCCCAGCATTTT. Its translation: CASSSRGGQPQHF.

This clone was seen a handful of times. The chain links TRBV5-1 to TRBJ1-2; a weak D match, TRBD1 (6 bases). Germline V lookup: CDR1 SGHRS, CDR2 YFSETQ. This CDR3 has 13 amino acids. Deletions cut 0 bases from V and 6 bases from J, with 9 bases between. The CDR3 is CASSLARGDGYTF. The CDR3 DNA sequence: TGCGCCAGCAGCTTGGCCAGGGGTGATGGCTACACCTTC.

J is TRBJ1-5 and V is TRBV2, with D possibly TRBD1 on 5 matching bases. Between the trimmed V and J ends, which lost 4 bases and 4 bases, there was a span of 14 bases. CDR3 size: 15 residues. CDR1 is SNHLY and CDR2 is FYNNEI in the germline V gene. The CDR3 here is CASSGAGGWNQPQHF. CDR3 nucleotides: TGTGCCAGCAGTGGGGCCGGGGGTTGGAATCAGCCCCAGCATTTT.

This rearrangement joins TRBV29-1 to TRBJ1-2; 9 nucleotides match TRBD1. This CDR3 region has 13 residues. The J segment lost 2 bases and the V segment lost 3 bases, leaving 1 base of the junction unmatched. Germline V gives CDR1 SQVTM, CDR2 ANQGSEA. CDR3 residues: CSVEDRGNYGYTF. The CDR3 region has the DNA TGCAGCGTTGAGGACAGGGGAAACTATGGCTACACCTTC.

V and J are TRBV6-6 and TRBJ2-1, with D unclear. Per germline, CDR1 MNHNY and CDR2 SVGAGI (reference sequence). V lost 10 bases and J lost 2, with 15 bases in between. This CDR3 region has 14 residues. DNA for the CDR3: TGTGCCATAAGTGGCCACCTAACCTACAATGAGCAGTTCTTC. Translation gives CAISGHLTYNEQFF.

This chain uses TRBV9 with TRBJ2-3, with D unresolved. Germline V gene lookup returns CDR1 SGDLS and CDR2 YYNGEE. This CDR3 contains 16 residues. V gave up 1 base and J gave up 1 base, with 13 bases separating them. CDR3 DNA: TGTGCCAGCAGCGTACGGAGCGTAGGAGGCACAGATACGCAGTATTTT. It encodes CASSVRSVGGTDTQYF.